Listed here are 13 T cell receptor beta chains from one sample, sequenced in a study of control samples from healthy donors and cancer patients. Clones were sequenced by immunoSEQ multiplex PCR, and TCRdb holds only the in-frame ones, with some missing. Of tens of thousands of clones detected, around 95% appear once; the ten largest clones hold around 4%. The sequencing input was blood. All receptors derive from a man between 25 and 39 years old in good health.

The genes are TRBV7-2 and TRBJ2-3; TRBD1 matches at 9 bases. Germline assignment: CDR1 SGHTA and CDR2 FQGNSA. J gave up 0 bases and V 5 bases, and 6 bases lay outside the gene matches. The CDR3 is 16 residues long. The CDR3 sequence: CASSRGQGPSTDTQYF. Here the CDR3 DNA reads TGTGCCAGCAGCCGGGGACAGGGCCCCAGCACAGATACGCAGTATTTT.

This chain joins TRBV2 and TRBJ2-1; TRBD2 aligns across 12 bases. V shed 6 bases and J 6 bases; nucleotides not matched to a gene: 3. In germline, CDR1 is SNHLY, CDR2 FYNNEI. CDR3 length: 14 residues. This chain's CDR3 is CASRLAGGGNEQFF. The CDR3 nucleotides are TGTGCCAGCAGACTAGCGGGAGGAGGCAATGAGCAGTTCTTC. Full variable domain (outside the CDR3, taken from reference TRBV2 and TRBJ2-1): EPEVTQTPSHQVTQMGQEVILRCVPISNHLYFYWYRQILGQKVEFLVSFYNNEISEKSEIFDDQFSVERPDGSNFTLKIRSTKLEDSAMYFCASRLAGGGNEQFFGPGTRLTVL.

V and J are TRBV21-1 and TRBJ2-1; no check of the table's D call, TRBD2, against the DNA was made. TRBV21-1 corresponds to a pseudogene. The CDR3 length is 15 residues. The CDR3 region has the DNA TGTGCCAGCAGCTTAGGGACTTTTAGTAACAATGAGCAGTTCTTC. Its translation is CASSLGTFSNNEQFF.

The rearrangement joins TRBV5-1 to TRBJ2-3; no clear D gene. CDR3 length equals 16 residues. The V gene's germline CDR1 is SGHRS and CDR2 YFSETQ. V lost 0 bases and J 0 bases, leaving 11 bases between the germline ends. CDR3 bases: TGCGCCAGCAGCTTGGAGCTTGGGTCTAGCACAGATACGCAGTATTTT. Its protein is CASSLELGSSTDTQYF.

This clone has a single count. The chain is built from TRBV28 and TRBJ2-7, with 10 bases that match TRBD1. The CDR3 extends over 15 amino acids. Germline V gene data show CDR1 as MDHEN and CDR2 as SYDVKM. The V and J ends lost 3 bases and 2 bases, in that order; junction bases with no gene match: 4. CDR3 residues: CASSLRTGGPYEQYF. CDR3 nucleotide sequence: TGTGCCAGCAGTTTGAGGACAGGGGGGCCCTACGAGCAGTACTTC.

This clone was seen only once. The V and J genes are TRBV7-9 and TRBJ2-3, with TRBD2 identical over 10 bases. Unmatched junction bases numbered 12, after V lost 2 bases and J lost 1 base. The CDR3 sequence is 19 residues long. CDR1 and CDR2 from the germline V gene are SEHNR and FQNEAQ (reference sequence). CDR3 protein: CASSLPAGGPRPRTDTQYF. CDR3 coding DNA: TGTGCCAGCAGCTTACCAGCGGGAGGGCCACGACCCCGCACAGATACGCAGTATTTT.

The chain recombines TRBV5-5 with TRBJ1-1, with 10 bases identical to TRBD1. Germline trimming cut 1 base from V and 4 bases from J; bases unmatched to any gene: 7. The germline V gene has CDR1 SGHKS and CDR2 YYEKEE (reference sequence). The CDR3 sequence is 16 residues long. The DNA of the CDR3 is TGTGCCAGCAGCTTGCAGGGACAGGGGCTCGGCACTGAAGCTTTCTTT. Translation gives CASSLQGQGLGTEAFF.

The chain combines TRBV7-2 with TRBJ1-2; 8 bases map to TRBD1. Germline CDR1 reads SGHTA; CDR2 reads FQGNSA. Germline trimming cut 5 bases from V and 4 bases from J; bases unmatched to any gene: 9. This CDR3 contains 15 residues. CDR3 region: CASSHKDRVGYGYTF. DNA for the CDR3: TGTGCCAGCAGCCATAAGGACAGGGTGGGCTATGGCTACACCTTC.

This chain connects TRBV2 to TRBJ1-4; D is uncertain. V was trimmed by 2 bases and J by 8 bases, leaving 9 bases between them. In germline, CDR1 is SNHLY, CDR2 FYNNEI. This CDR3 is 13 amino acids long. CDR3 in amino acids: CASSEMLREKLFF. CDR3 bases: TGTGCCAGCAGTGAAATGTTAAGAGAAAAACTGTTTTTT.

The CDR3 DNA reads TGTGCCAGCAGCTTAATTCGCGGTCGGATTAACTATGGCTACACCTTC. It translates to CASSLIRGRINYGYTF. This chain connects TRBV7-3 to TRBJ1-2; the D is unclear. The CDR3 totals 16 residues. Trimming removed 1 base at V and 1 base at J, with 13 bases between. Germline CDR1 reads SGHTA; CDR2 reads FQGTGA.

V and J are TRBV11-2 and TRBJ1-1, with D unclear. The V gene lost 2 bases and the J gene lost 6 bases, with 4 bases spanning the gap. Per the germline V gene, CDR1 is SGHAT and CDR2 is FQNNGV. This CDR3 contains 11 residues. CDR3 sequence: CASSLSPEAFF. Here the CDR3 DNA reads TGTGCCAGCAGCTTATCTCCTGAAGCTTTCTTT.

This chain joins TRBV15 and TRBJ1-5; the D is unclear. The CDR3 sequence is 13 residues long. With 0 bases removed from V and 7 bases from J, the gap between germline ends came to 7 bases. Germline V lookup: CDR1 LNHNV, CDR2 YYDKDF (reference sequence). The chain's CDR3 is CATSRDRAQPQHF. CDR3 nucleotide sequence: TGTGCCACCAGCAGAGATCGGGCCCAGCCCCAGCATTTT.

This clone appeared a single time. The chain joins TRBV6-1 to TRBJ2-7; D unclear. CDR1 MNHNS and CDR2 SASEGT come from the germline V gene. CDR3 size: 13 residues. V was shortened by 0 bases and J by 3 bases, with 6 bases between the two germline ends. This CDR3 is CASSEALNYEQYF. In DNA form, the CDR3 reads TGTGCCAGCAGTGAAGCGTTGAACTACGAGCAGTACTTC.